This section outlines one T cell receptor beta chain sequence together with its context. Its antigen is unidentified. This entry comes from a study of vaccination effects on CD4 cells after COVID-19. Study background: Post-vaccine specimens arrived a median 72 days past the second dose. Findings of the study overall: Whether induced by infection or by vaccine, clones showed marked clonal contraction late after vaccination. Healthy vaccinees had only 1 of 255 vaccine-induced clones cross-react with common cold coronaviruses. Only a few convalescent patients and no early post-infection timepoints featured in the study.

Only in-frame clones appear in the TCRdb table, and some are missing; sequencing was by immunoSEQ multiplex PCR. The sample lists just under 75,000 clones, about 73% seen once, with around 2.1% in the top ten. V was shortened by 6 bases and J by 1 base, with 10 bases between the two germline ends. Per the germline V gene, CDR1 is MNHEY and CDR2 is SMNVEV (reference sequence). The CDR3 is 13 residues long. Following culture for around 9 days, CD4+ T cells were isolated. Participants were vaccinated with two doses of either the BNT162b2 or mRNA-1273 vaccine. This specimen consisted of CD4+ T cells from PBMCs cultured without peptide, obtained after COVID-19 vaccination. This receptor was taken from a human donor who received a COVID-19 vaccine. The chain combines TRBV27 with TRBJ2-7, with D possibly matching TRBD1 (5 bases). CDR3 DNA sequence: TGTGCCAGCAGAAAGACAGCATCCTACGAGCAGTACGTC. Protein sequence: CASRKTASYEQYV.